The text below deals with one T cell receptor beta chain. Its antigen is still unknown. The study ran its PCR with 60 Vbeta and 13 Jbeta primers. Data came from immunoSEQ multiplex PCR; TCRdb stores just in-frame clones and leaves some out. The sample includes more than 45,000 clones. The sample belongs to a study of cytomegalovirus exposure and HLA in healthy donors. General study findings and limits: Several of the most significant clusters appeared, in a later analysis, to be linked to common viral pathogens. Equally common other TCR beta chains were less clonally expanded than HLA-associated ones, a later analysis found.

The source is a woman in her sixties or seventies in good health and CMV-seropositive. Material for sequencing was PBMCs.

The CDR3 spells CASSRTDRGESPLHF. DNA for the CDR3: TGTGCCAGCAGTCGCACCGACAGGGGAGAATCACCCCTCCACTTT. The rearrangement uses TRBV6-5 and TRBJ1-6; TRBD1 aligns across 8 bases. This CDR3 comprises 15 residues. J lost 10 bases, V lost 5 bases, and 10 bases had no gene match. Germline loops: CDR1 MNHEY, CDR2 SVGAGI.